The 15 T cell receptor beta chains below all came from one sample that was sequenced in a study of cytomegalovirus exposure and HLA in healthy donors. This PCR relied on a set of 60 Vbeta primers and 13 Jbeta primers. The repertoire was sequenced with immunoSEQ multiplex PCR; TCRdb's copy has only in-frame clones and lacks some. The table records about 140,000 clones, just under 85% of them present only once. The sequencing input was PBMCs. Receptors originate from a man aged 30-40 years in good health and CMV-seropositive.

V gene TRBV7-9 combines with J gene TRBJ2-1; D is ambiguous. With 5 bases removed from V and 6 bases from J, the gap between germline ends came to 11 bases. The CDR3 is made up of 13 amino acids. Germline CDR1 SEHNR, CDR2 FQNEAQ (reference sequence). CDR3 sequence: CASSLGVANEQFF. The CDR3 coding sequence is TGTGCCAGCAGCCTAGGAGTAGCCAATGAGCAGTTCTTC.

The chain combines TRBV6-4 with TRBJ2-1, with D perhaps matching TRBD1 (6 bases). Germline V lookup: CDR1 MRHNA, CDR2 SNTAGT. Trimming left V 2 bases short and J 6 bases short, with 17 bases between. This CDR3 is 16 amino acids long. This CDR3 reads CASSDPQGTRSNEQFF. CDR3 in DNA: TGTGCCAGCAGTGACCCGCAGGGGACCCGTAGCAATGAGCAGTTCTTC.

The rearrangement uses TRBV19 and TRBJ2-7; 9 bases map to TRBD2. The V gene's germline CDR1 is LNHDA and CDR2 SQIVND (reference sequence). Trimming took 5 bases from V and 3 from J; bases not matched to a gene: 8. The CDR3 covers 15 residues. Here the CDR3 DNA reads TGTGCCAGTAGTGAAACCGGGACTAGCCTCTACGAGCAGTACTTC. It codes for CASSETGTSLYEQYF.

This clone was found once. The rearrangement joins TRBV5-4 to TRBJ1-1; 10 bases are a match to TRBD1. Trimming cost V 5 bases and J 7 bases; bases outside gene matches: 5. The germline V gene has CDR1 SGHNT and CDR2 YYREEE (reference sequence). This CDR3 has 13 amino acids. The CDR3 region is CASSTGQGIEAFF. The CDR3 DNA follows: TGTGCCAGCAGTACGGGACAGGGGATTGAAGCTTTCTTT.

This chain uses TRBV7-8 with TRBJ2-1; maybe TRBD2 (7 bases). Germline values: CDR1 SGHVS, CDR2 FQNEAQ. The CDR3 length is 16 residues. V dropped 5 bases and J dropped 8 bases, with 22 bases sitting between them. The CDR3 loop reads CASSILKGGRVDEQFF. The CDR3 nucleotides are TGTGCCAGCAGCATACTTAAGGGGGGGCGCGTGGATGAGCAGTTCTTC.

V and J are TRBV10-2 and TRBJ2-5; D perhaps matches TRBD2 (6 bases). CDR3 length equals 14 residues. CDR1 is WSHSY, CDR2 SAAADI, per germline. Deletions cut 10 bases from V and 2 bases from J, with 17 bases between. Written as DNA, the CDR3 is TGCGCCACCCGGGACTCTCGGCCGCAAGAGACCCAGTACTTC. The encoded protein is CATRDSRPQETQYF.

The chain is built from TRBV29-1 and TRBJ1-5; D ambiguous. V gave up 4 bases and J gave up 0 bases, with 7 bases separating them. Germline V gene lookup returns CDR1 SQVTM and CDR2 ANQGSEA. The CDR3 runs to 13 residues. The DNA for the CDR3 is TGCAGCGTTGCTCTTTATAGCAATCAGCCCCAGCATTTT. This translates into CSVALYSNQPQHF. Full variable domain (outside the CDR3, taken from reference TRBV29-1 and TRBJ1-5): SAVISQKPSRDICQRGTSLTIQCQVDSQVTMMFWYRQQPGQSLTLIATANQGSEATYESGFVIDKFPISRPNLTFSTLTVSNMSPEDSSIYLCSVALYSNQPQHFGDGTRLSIL.

The chain is built from TRBV28 and TRBJ1-3; 8 bases are a match to TRBD1. The CDR3 is 18 amino acids. From germline, CDR1 is MDHEN and CDR2 SYDVKM. V lost 6 bases to trimming and J lost 4 bases; unmatched junction nucleotides: 17. CDR3 amino acids: CASSLAGAGGDSGNTIYF. The CDR3 nucleotides read TGTGCCAGCAGCTTGGCGGGGGCAGGGGGCGACTCAGGAAACACCATATATTTT.

This clone was seen many times. The chain links TRBV19 to TRBJ2-5; no definite D call. CDR3 length equals 10 residues. V shed 9 bases and J shed 5 bases, with 7 bases lying between them. CDR1 is LNHDA and CDR2 is SQIVND in the germline V gene (reference sequence). The CDR3 region has the DNA TGTGCCAGCCTCGGGGAGACCCAGTACTTC. Translation gives CASLGETQYF.

This chain joins TRBV7-3 and TRBJ2-2; a possible D gene is TRBD2 (6 bases). The CDR3 spans 16 residues. From germline, CDR1 is SGHTA and CDR2 FQGTGA. The ends were cut back, 3 bases at V and 4 bases at J, with 15 bases in the middle. The CDR3 DNA sequence: TGTGCCAGCAGCTTCTTGGGGGGAGTGGGCACCGGGGAGCTGTTTTTT. Translation gives CASSFLGGVGTGELFF.

This clone was observed a few times. This sequence joins TRBV7-9 and TRBJ1-4; 12 nucleotides line up with TRBD1. The V gene end was trimmed by 4 bases and the J gene end by 8 bases; junction bases not matched to a gene: 8. Germline values: CDR1 SEHNR, CDR2 FQNEAQ (reference sequence). The CDR3 length is 16 residues. In nucleotides, the CDR3 is TGTGCCAGCAGCTCCTCGCGGGGACAGGGGGCCGAAAAACTGTTTTTT. It translates to CASSSSRGQGAEKLFF. The full variable domain, rest sourced from reference TRBV7-9 and TRBJ1-4, is DTGVSQNPRHKITKRGQNVTFRCDPISEHNRLYWYRQTLGQGPEFLTYFQNEAQLEKSRLLSDRFSAERPKGSFSTLEIQRTEQGDSAMYLCASSSSRGQGAEKLFFGSGTQLSVL.

The chain employs TRBV19 and TRBJ2-3; D is perhaps TRBD1 (5 bases). The germline CDR1 and CDR2 sequences are LNHDA and SQIVND (reference sequence). This CDR3 has 13 amino acids. V was trimmed by 4 bases and J by 4 bases, leaving 9 bases between them. CDR3 coding DNA: TGTGCCAGTAGTAAGGGGTCCCCAGATACGCAGTATTTT. Translating gives CASSKGSPDTQYF.

Turning to this clone: This specimen includes other DNA sequences encoding the same CDR3. The chain uses TRBV5-4 and TRBJ2-5, with TRBD1 as a possible D gene (6 bases). CDR1 and CDR2 (germline): SGHNT, YYREEE (reference sequence). This CDR3 contains 13 residues. V lost 4 bases, J lost 2 bases, and 9 bases lay in between. The CDR3 DNA sequence: TGTGCCAGCAGCCGAGACAGGCAAGAGACCCAGTACTTC. This codes for CASSRDRQETQYF.

The rearrangement joins TRBV15 to TRBJ2-2, with 10 nucleotides matching TRBD2. The CDR3 extends over 17 amino acids. After removal of 0 bases from V and 4 bases from J, the junction contained 5 bases not matched to a gene. The germline V gene has CDR1 LNHNV and CDR2 YYDKDF (reference sequence). The CDR3, as DNA: TGTGCCACCAGCAGAGATCAACTAGCGGGAAGCACCGGGGAGCTGTTTTTT. The encoded protein is CATSRDQLAGSTGELFF.

This clone was counted between two and nine times. The chain has TRBV5-6 and TRBJ1-6, with 8 positions matching TRBD1. V was clipped by 0 bases and J by 7 bases; unmatched bases: 0. The V gene's germline CDR1 is SGHDT and CDR2 YYEEEE. The CDR3 loop spans 14 amino acids. The DNA of the CDR3 is TGTGCCAGCAGCTTGGCAGGGGGCAATTCACCCCTCCACTTT. Its protein product is CASSLAGGNSPLHF.